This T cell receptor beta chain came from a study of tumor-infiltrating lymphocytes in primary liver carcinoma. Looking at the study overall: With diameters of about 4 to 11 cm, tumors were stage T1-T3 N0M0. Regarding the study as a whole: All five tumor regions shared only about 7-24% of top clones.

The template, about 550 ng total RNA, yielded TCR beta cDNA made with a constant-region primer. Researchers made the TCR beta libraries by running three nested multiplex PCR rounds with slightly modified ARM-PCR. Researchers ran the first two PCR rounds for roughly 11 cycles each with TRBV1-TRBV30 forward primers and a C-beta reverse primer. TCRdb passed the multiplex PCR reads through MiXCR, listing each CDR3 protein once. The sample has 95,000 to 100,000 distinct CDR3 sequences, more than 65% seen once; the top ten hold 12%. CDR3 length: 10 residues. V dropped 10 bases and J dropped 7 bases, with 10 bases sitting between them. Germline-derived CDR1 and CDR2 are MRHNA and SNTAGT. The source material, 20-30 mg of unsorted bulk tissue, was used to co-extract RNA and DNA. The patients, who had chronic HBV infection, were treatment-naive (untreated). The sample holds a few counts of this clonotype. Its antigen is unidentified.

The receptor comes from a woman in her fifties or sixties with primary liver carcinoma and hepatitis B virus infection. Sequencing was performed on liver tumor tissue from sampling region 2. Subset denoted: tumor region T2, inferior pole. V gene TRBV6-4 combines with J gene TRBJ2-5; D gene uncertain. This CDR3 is CAKRHRTQYF. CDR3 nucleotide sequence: TGTGCCAAACGCCACCGGACCCAGTACTTC.